The next 2 T cell receptor beta chains were all read from a single sample in a study of cytomegalovirus exposure and HLA in healthy donors (dated by TCRdb to about 2017). The library was produced with the immunoSEQ multiplex PCR assay. A mixture of 60 forward primers for TCR Vbeta segments and 13 reverse primers for TCR Jbeta segments was used in the multiplex PCR. TCRdb retrieved this table from immuneACCESS and kept in-frame rearrangements only. Not all clones are present; in checked studies, unresolved V genes account for under half, and no reason is known for the remainder. Counted in this sample were over 100,000 clones; 77% of them appeared once. The biggest ten clones account for more than 4% of the sample. Sequencing used PBMCs. The origin of the receptors is a male donor in good health and CMV-seropositive.

The chain is built from TRBV28 and TRBJ2-7, with D possibly being TRBD1 (5 bases). The ends were cut back, 2 bases at V and 2 bases at J, with 13 bases in the middle. This CDR3 region has 15 residues. Germline V lookup: CDR1 MDHEN, CDR2 SYDVKM. CDR3 nucleotides: TGTGCCAGCAGTTTACGTAACAGGCCGGCCTACGAGCAGTACTTC. Residues: CASSLRNRPAYEQYF.

Here the CDR3 reads CASSTYQETQYF. For the CDR3, the DNA is TGTGCCAGCAGCACGTATCAAGAGACCCAGTACTTC. V is TRBV21-1 and J is TRBJ2-5; TRBD2, as called in the table, went unchecked against the DNA. TRBV21-1 is a pseudogene locus. The CDR3 is 12 residues long.